These 17 T cell receptor beta chains originate from one sample sequenced in a study of immune evolution from preneoplasia to lung adenocarcinoma. This table comes from immunoSEQ multiplex PCR, and its TCRdb copy is limited to in-frame clones, with some not included. The sample records 9,000 to 9,500 clones, around 90% being singletons. Input material: FFPE invasive lung adenocarcinoma tissue. The receptors stem from a person aged 65-85 years with invasive lung adenocarcinoma.

The chain employs TRBV18 and TRBJ2-5; weak D call: TRBD1 (6 bases). CDR3 length equals 15 residues. Germline V CDR1 and CDR2: KGHSH, LQKENI. Between the trimmed V and J ends, which lost 4 bases and 3 bases, there was a span of 15 bases. The CDR3 nucleotides are TGTGCCAGCTCACAGGACGTGGGGGCGGAAGAGACCCAGTACTTC. This encodes CASSQDVGAEETQYF. Full variable domain (outside the CDR3, taken from reference TRBV18 and TRBJ2-5): NAGVMQNPRHLVRRRGQEARLRCSPMKGHSHVYWYRQLPEEGLKFMVYLQKENIIDESGMPKERFSAEFPKEGPSILRIQQVVRGDSAAYFCASSQDVGAEETQYFGPGTRLLVL.

The chain has TRBV9 and TRBJ2-4; 9 bases agree with TRBD2. There are 16 residues in the CDR3. CDR1 and CDR2 (germline): SGDLS, YYNGEE. Unmatched junction bases numbered 5, after V lost 4 bases and J lost 0 bases. This chain's CDR3 is CASSPGTSLAKNIQYF. The CDR3 nucleotides read TGTGCCAGCAGCCCTGGGACTAGCCTAGCCAAAAACATTCAGTACTTC.

This clone came up once. The chain couples TRBV6-5 to TRBJ1-1; weak D call: TRBD1 (6 bases). This CDR3 comprises 14 residues. Germline assignment: CDR1 MNHEY and CDR2 SVGAGI. Between the trimmed V and J ends, which lost 4 bases and 4 bases, there was a span of 13 bases. CDR3: CASSFQGRGTEAFF. The CDR3 DNA is TGTGCCAGCAGTTTCCAGGGGCGGGGCACTGAAGCTTTCTTT.

This clone has a handful of counts. This chain links TRBV28 with TRBJ2-4; D gene ambiguous. Germline lookup yields CDR1 MDHEN and CDR2 SYDVKM. Trimming left V 1 base short and J 7 bases short, with 17 bases between. This CDR3 region has 16 residues. The DNA of the CDR3 is TGTGCCAGCAGTTTATTAGCCAGGACCCATCGGAACATTCAGTACTTC. Its translation is CASSLLARTHRNIQYF.

This clone was observed a few times. This chain joins TRBV6-5 and TRBJ1-1, with TRBD1 matching over 7 bases. From germline, CDR1 is MNHEY and CDR2 SVGAGI. J lost 8 bases, V lost 2 bases, and 5 bases had no gene match. This CDR3 is built from 13 residues. CDR3 sequence: CASSYRPDREAFF. For the CDR3, the DNA is TGTGCCAGCAGTTACCGGCCGGACAGGGAAGCTTTCTTT.

This chain connects TRBV11-3 to TRBJ2-1, with 11 bases matching TRBD2. Germline V gene lookup returns CDR1 SGHNT and CDR2 YENEEA. The CDR3 is made up of 13 amino acids. With 4 bases clipped from V and 12 bases from J, the junction kept 5 bases outside the gene matches. CDR3 coding DNA: TGTGCCAGCAGCTCCGGGACTAGCGGTTGGCAGTTCTTC. Encoded protein: CASSSGTSGWQFF.

The rearrangement joins TRBV29-1 to TRBJ2-7; D possibly corresponds to TRBD2 (6 bases). Between the trimmed V and J ends, which lost 5 bases and 3 bases, there was a span of 8 bases. Germline V CDR1 and CDR2: SQVTM, ANQGSEA. CDR3 length equals 11 residues. CDR3 DNA: TGCAGCGTTTCTAGCGTCTACGAGCAGTACTTC. Its protein product is CSVSSVYEQYF.

The J gene is TRBJ2-1, the V gene TRBV29-1; a possible D gene is TRBD1 (6 bases). Germline CDR1 SQVTM, CDR2 ANQGSEA. Trimming left V 5 bases short and J 5 bases short, with 22 bases between. This CDR3 region has 16 residues. The CDR3 DNA sequence: TGCAGCGTTCCGAGGTTTGGGGGCAGTCAGAACAATGAGCAGTTCTTC. Protein: CSVPRFGGSQNNEQFF.

This chain joins TRBV18 and TRBJ2-3; 13 nucleotides agree with TRBD2. From germline, CDR1 is KGHSH and CDR2 LQKENI. This CDR3 comprises 15 residues. Trimming at V came to 3 bases and at J to 6 bases, leaving 3 bases not matched to a gene. The chain's CDR3 is CASSPGTSGVDTQYF. The CDR3 nucleotides read TGTGCCAGCTCACCGGGGACTAGCGGGGTGGATACGCAGTATTTT.

The gene calls are TRBV4-1 and TRBJ2-6, with 8 nucleotides matching TRBD2. CDR3 length equals 19 residues. Germline CDR1 and CDR2: MGHRA and YSYEKL. V lost 0 bases, J lost 2 bases, and 9 bases stayed unmatched. In DNA, the CDR3 is TGCGCCAGCAGCCAAGAAGGGCGGGGGGCCTTTGCTGGGGCCAACGTCCTGACTTTC. It specifies CASSQEGRGAFAGANVLTF.

J is TRBJ2-4 and V is TRBV5-6, with a weak D call TRBD2 (6 bases). V was cut by 4 bases and J by 5 bases, with 10 bases left in between. CDR1 is SGHDT, CDR2 YYEEEE, per germline. This CDR3 is 13 amino acids long. This chain's CDR3 is CASSPGTENIQYF. DNA for the CDR3: TGTGCCAGCAGCCCTGGGACTGAAAACATTCAGTACTTC.

The V call is TRBV6-6, the J call TRBJ1-1, with 7 positions matching TRBD1. Germline CDR1 reads MNHNY; CDR2 reads SVGAGI (reference sequence). The CDR3 runs to 15 residues. With V trimmed by 1 base and J by 3 bases, 5 bases remained unmatched. CDR3 in amino acids: CASSYLHQGDTEAFF. CDR3 in DNA: TGTGCCAGCAGTTACTTGCACCAGGGGGACACTGAAGCTTTCTTT.

The chain links TRBV11-2 to TRBJ2-6; possible D gene TRBD2, 6 bases. CDR1 and CDR2 from the germline V gene are SGHAT and FQNNGV. V shed 2 bases and J shed 1 base, with 9 bases lying between them. CDR3 length: 16 residues. The CDR3 DNA is TGTGCCAGCAGCTTATGGGGGGTTTCTGGGGCCAACGTCCTGACTTTC. Protein sequence: CASSLWGVSGANVLTF.

This clone has just a few counts. The CDR3 loop reads CASRESGTGSGNTIYF. CDR3 bases: TGTGCCAGCAGGGAATCCGGGACAGGGTCTGGAAACACCATATATTTT. V usage is TRBV6-1 and J usage is TRBJ1-3; 9 nucleotides agree with TRBD1. CDR1 and CDR2 from the germline V gene are MNHNS and SASEGT. This CDR3 comprises 16 residues. Losses at the gene ends were 6 bases for V and 1 base for J; bases not matched to a gene: 7.

The rearrangement uses TRBV2 and TRBJ2-7; the D gene is possibly TRBD1 (6 bases). Germline V lookup: CDR1 SNHLY, CDR2 FYNNEI. V lost 5 bases to trimming and J lost 6 bases, with 17 bases between them. The CDR3 is 14 amino acids. The CDR3 DNA sequence: TGTGCCAGCAGTTACAGGGTAAGGCGATCCGAGCAGTACTTC. Protein product: CASSYRVRRSEQYF.

V and J are TRBV9 and TRBJ1-1; a possible D gene is TRBD1 (5 bases). This CDR3 region has 13 residues. V lost 3 bases and J 4 bases, leaving 10 bases between the germline ends. The V gene's germline CDR1 is SGDLS and CDR2 YYNGEE. The CDR3 region has the DNA TGTGCCAGCAGCGAGAGGGGTCCCACTGAAGCTTTCTTT. Translation: CASSERGPTEAFF.

The V call is TRBV30, the J call TRBJ1-1; D possibly corresponds to TRBD1 (5 bases). V lost 0 bases to trimming and J lost 6 bases, with 14 bases between them. The CDR3 contains 14 residues. Germline V gene lookup returns CDR1 GTSNPN and CDR2 SVGIG (reference sequence). As DNA, the CDR3 is TGTGCCTGGAGTGTAGGGTTAGCGGGGGCTGAAGCTTTCTTT. Translation gives CAWSVGLAGAEAFF.